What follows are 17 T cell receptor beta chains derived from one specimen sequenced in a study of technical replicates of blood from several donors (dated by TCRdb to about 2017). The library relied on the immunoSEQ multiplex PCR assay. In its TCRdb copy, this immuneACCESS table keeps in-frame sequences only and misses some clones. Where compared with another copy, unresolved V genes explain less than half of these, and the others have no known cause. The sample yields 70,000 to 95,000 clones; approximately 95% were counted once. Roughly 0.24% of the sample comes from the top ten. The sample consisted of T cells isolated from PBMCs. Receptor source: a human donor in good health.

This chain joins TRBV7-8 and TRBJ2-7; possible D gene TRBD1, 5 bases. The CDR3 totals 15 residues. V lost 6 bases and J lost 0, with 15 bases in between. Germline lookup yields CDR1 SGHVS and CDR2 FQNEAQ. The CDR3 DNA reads TGTGCCAGCAGAGAGAGGACACAGAACTCCTACGAGCAGTACTTC. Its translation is CASRERTQNSYEQYF. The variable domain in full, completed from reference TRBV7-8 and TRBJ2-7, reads GAGVSQSPRYKVAKRGQDVALRCDPISGHVSLFWYQQALGQGPEFLTYFQNEAQLDKSGLPSDRFFAERPEGSVSTLKIQRTQQEDSAVYLCASRERTQNSYEQYFGPGTRLTVT.

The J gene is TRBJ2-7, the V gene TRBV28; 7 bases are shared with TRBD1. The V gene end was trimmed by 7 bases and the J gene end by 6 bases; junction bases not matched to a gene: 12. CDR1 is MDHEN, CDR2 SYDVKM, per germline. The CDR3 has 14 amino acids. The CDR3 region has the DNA TGTGCCAGCATCTCGACAGGGAACCCTGGCGAGCAGTACTTC. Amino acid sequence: CASISTGNPGEQYF. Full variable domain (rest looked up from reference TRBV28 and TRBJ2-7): DVKVTQSSRYLVKRTGEKVFLECVQDMDHENMFWYRQDPGLGLRLIYFSYDVKMKEKGDIPEGYSVSREKKERFSLILESASTNQTSMYLCASISTGNPGEQYFGPGTRLTVT.

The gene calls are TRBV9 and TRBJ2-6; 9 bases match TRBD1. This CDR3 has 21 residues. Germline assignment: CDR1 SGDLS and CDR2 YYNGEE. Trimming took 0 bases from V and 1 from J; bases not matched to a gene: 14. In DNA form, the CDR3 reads TGTGCCAGCAGCGTAGCAGCTGGGACAGGGATGTGGGGGTCTGGGGCCAACGTCCTGACTTTC. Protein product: CASSVAAGTGMWGSGANVLTF.

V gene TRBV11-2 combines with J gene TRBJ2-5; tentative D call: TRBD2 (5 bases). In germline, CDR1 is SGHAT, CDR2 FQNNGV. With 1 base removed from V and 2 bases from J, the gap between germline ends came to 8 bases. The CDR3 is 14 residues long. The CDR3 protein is CASSLGLAQETQYF. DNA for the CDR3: TGTGCCAGCAGCTTAGGTCTAGCTCAAGAGACCCAGTACTTC.

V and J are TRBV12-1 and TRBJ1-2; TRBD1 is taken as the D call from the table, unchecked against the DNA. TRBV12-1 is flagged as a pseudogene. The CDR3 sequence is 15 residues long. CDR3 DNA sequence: TGTGCCAGCAGTCATCCGGGACAGGGGGCGATTGGCTACACCTTC. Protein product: CASSHPGQGAIGYTF.

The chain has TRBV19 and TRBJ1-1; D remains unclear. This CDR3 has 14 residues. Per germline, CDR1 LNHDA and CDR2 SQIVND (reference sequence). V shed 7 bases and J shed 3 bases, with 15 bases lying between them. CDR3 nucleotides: TGTGCCAGTACCCCGGGAGGAAGGGACACTGAAGCTTTCTTT. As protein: CASTPGGRDTEAFF.

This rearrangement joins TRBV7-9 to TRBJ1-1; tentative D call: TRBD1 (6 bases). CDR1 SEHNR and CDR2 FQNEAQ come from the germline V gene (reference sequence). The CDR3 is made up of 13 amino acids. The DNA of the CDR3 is TGTGCACAGGGCGAGGGGCTGGTTACTGAAGCTTTCTTT. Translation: CAQGEGLVTEAFF.

DNA of the CDR3: TGTGCCAGCACGGGGGATGTGGGGAACACCGGGGAGCTGTTTTTT. This codes for CASTGDVGNTGELFF. The rearrangement links TRBV2 to TRBJ2-2; D is perhaps TRBD2 (6 bases). The CDR3 spans 15 residues. CDR1 is SNHLY and CDR2 is FYNNEI in the germline V gene. Trimming cost V 7 bases and J 1 base, with 13 bases left between them.

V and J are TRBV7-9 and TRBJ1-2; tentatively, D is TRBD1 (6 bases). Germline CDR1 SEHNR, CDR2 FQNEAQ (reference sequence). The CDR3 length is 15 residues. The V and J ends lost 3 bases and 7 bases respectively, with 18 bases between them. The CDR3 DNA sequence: TGTGCCAGCAGCTTGACGGATAGGGGGTCAGGTGGCTACACCTTC. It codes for CASSLTDRGSGGYTF. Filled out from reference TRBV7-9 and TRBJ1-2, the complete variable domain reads DTGVSQNPRHKITKRGQNVTFRCDPISEHNRLYWYRQTLGQGPEFLTYFQNEAQLEKSRLLSDRFSAERPKGSFSTLEIQRTEQGDSAMYLCASSLTDRGSGGYTFGSGTRLTVV.

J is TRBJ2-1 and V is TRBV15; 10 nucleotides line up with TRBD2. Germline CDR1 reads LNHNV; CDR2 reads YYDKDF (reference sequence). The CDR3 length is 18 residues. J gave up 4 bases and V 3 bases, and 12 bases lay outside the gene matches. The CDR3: CATSRGGAGGLAYNEQFF. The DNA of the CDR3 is TGTGCCACCAGCAGGGGAGGGGCCGGGGGACTAGCGTACAATGAGCAGTTCTTC.

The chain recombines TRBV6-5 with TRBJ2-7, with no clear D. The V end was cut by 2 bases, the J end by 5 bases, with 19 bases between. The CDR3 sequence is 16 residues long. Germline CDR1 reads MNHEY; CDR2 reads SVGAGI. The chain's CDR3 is CASSYGTDPRSHEQYF. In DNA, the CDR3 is TGTGCCAGCAGTTACGGAACAGACCCCCGGTCCCACGAGCAGTACTTC.

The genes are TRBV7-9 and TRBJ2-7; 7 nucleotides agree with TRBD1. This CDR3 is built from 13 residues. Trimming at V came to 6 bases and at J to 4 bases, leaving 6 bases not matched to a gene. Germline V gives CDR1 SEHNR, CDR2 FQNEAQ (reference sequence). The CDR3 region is CASRARDSYEQYF. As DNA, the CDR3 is TGTGCCAGCAGAGCCAGGGACAGTTACGAGCAGTACTTC.

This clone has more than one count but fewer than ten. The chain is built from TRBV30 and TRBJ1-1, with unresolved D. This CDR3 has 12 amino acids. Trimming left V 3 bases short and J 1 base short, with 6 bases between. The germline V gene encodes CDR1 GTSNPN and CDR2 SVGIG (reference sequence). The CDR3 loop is CAWRSGNTEAFF. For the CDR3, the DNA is TGTGCCTGGAGGAGTGGGAACACTGAAGCTTTCTTT.

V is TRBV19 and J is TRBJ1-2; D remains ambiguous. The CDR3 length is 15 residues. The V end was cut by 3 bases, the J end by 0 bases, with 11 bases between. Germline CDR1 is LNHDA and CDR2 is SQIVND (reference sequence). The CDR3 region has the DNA TGTGCCAGTAGTATCACGGCAGGATCTAACTATGGCTACACCTTC. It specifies CASSITAGSNYGYTF.

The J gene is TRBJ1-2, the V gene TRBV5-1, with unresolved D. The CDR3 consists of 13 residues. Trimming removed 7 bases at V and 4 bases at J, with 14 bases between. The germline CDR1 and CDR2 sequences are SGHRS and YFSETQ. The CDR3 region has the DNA TGCGCCAGCCGGAGGAAAGGGTTCTATGGCTACACCTTC. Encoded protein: CASRRKGFYGYTF.

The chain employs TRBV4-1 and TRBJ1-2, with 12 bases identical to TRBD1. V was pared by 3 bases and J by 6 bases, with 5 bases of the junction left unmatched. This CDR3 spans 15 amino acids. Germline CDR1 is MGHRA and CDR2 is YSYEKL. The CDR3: CASSQFGTGGNGYTF. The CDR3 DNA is TGCGCCAGCAGCCAGTTTGGGACAGGGGGCAATGGCTACACCTTC.

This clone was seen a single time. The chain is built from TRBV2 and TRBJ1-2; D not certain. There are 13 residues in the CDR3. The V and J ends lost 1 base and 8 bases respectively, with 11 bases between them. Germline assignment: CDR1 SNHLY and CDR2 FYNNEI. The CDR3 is CASSEGQGDGYTF. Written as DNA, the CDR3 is TGTGCCAGCAGTGAAGGACAAGGCGACGGCTACACCTTC.